The rows below give T cell receptor beta chains drawn from one sample of a study of blood T cell repertoires in COVID-19. Here immunoSEQ multiplex PCR was the method, and the copy in TCRdb shows in-frame clones only, minus some. Of about 170,000 clones in the sample, less than 90% were seen once. Sequencing input: peripheral blood. The receptors were gathered from a woman in her 70s with COVID-19, enrolled during active disease. The CDR3 runs from the conserved cysteine through the conserved F or W. The D gene is left open where the match is weak. A row's size may be missing; if present it is once, few, many or a size class.

TRBV30	-	-	TRBJ1-1	17	CAWTSPEPRLAGTEAFF	TGTGCCTGGACCTCCCCGGAGCCCAGACTTGCTGGGACTGAAGCTTTCTTT
TRBV30	-	-	TRBJ2-7	11	CAWRSDYEQYF	TGTGCCTGGAGAAGCGACTACGAGCAGTACTTC
TRBV27	TRBD2	-	TRBJ2-3	17	CASSLLGGGGFTDTQYF	TGTGCCAGCAGTTTATTAGGCGGCGGGGGGTTCACAGATACGCAGTATTTT
TRBV29-1	TRBD1	-	TRBJ1-2	13	CSSGDSSNYGYTF	TGCAGCTCCGGGGACAGTTCTAACTATGGCTACACCTTC
TRBV15	-	-	TRBJ1-2	16	CATSPRQRVGPYGYTF	TGTGCCACCAGCCCCCGACAGCGCGTAGGACCTTATGGCTACACCTTC
TRBV29-1	-	-	TRBJ2-1	10	CSVGVGEQFF	TGCAGCGTCGGGGTTGGTGAGCAGTTCTTC
TRBV5-1	-	-	TRBJ1-5	15	CASSLDGALSQPQHF	TGCGCCAGCAGCTTGGATGGGGCGTTAAGTCAGCCCCAGCATTTT
TRBV6-5	TRBD1	-	TRBJ1-2	12	CASRGQPYGYTF	TGTGCCAGCAGGGGACAGCCCTATGGCTACACCTTC
TRBV4-1	-	-	TRBJ1-3	16	CASSQDRLVSGNTIYF	TGCGCCAGCAGCCAAGATCGACTAGTCTCTGGAAACACCATATATTTT
TRBV5-1	-	-	TRBJ2-2	16	CASSHALTGPTGELFF	TGCGCCAGCAGCCATGCCTTAACAGGGCCCACCGGGGAGCTGTTTTTT
TRBV29-1	-	-	TRBJ1-1	13	CSVQQGGGTEAFF	TGCAGCGTCCAGCAGGGAGGAGGAACTGAAGCTTTCTTT
TRBV30	-	-	TRBJ2-5	13	CAWSWRGGETQYF	TGTGCCTGGAGTTGGAGGGGCGGGGAGACCCAGTACTTC
TRBV21-1	-	-	TRBJ1-2	15	CASGGGRLGKNGYTF	TGTGCCAGCGGCGGAGGTAGGTTAGGAAAAAATGGCTACACCTTC
TRBV25-1	TRBD1	few	TRBJ1-5	14	CASGPGQGTQPQHF	TGTGCCAGCGGCCCGGGACAGGGGACTCAGCCCCAGCATTTT
TRBV12-2	-	-	TRBJ2-2	15	CASRLKGEDTGELFF	TGTGCAAGTCGCTTAAAGGGAGAGGACACCGGGGAGCTGTTTTTT
TRBV28	TRBD1	-	TRBJ1-1	15	CASSLYGTGVPEAFF	TGTGCCAGCAGTTTATATGGGACAGGGGTACCTGAAGCTTTCTTT
TRBV21-1	-	-	TRBJ1-5	12	CASSGRNQPQHF	TGTGCCAGCAGCGGCAGGAATCAGCCCCAGCATTTT
TRBV5-1	-	-	TRBJ1-5	13	CASSLSGSEPQHF	TGCGCCAGCAGCTTGTCTGGGAGCGAGCCCCAGCATTTT
TRBV28	-	-	TRBJ2-3	15	CASTLRGPSTDTQYF	TGTGCCAGCACCCTGCGCGGTCCTAGCACAGATACGCAGTATTTT
TRBV5-4	-	-	TRBJ2-5	14	CASSSRLVQETQYF	TGTGCCAGCAGCTCTCGACTAGTTCAAGAGACCCAGTACTTC
TRBV7-2	-	-	TRBJ1-1	13	CASSFSTKTEAFF	TGTGCCAGCAGCTTCTCAACTAAGACTGAAGCTTTCTTT
TRBV10-3	-	few	TRBJ1-5	13	CAISEFREQPQHF	TGTGCCATCAGTGAATTTCGAGAACAGCCCCAGCATTTT
TRBV6-5	-	-	TRBJ1-2	14	CASMSGGGNYGYTF	TGTGCCAGCATGTCGGGGGGCGGAAACTATGGCTACACCTTC
TRBV3-1/TRBV3-2	-	-	TRBJ1-1	13	CASSQERLTEAFF	TGTGCCAGCAGCCAAGAGAGGTTGACTGAAGCTTTCTTT
TRBV6-5	TRBD1	-	TRBJ2-7	14	CASSYSGTGTEQYF	TGTGCCAGCAGTTACTCCGGGACAGGGACCGAGCAGTACTTC
TRBV9	TRBD2	-	TRBJ2-3	17	CASSVISGGAFTDTQYF	TGTGCCAGCAGCGTTATTAGCGGGGGGGCGTTCACAGATACGCAGTATTTT
TRBV6-5	-	once	TRBJ2-1	13	CATLSSRISEQFF	TGTGCCACCCTTAGCTCCCGGATAAGTGAGCAGTTCTTC